This record looks at one TCR beta chain sequence and its context. This entry belongs to a study of control samples from healthy donors and cancer patients. Germline CDR1 reads MNHNY; CDR2 reads SVGAGI (reference sequence). The CDR3 consists of 13 residues. The V gene lost 4 bases and the J gene lost 9 bases, with 13 bases spanning the gap. TCRdb's table, derived via immunoSEQ multiplex PCR, lists solely in-frame clones and lacks some. Altogether 55,000 to 90,000 clones are present, about 87% being singletons, with the ten largest covering approximately 30%. The chain joins TRBV6-6 to TRBJ2-1, with D hard to call. This clonotype was sampled from a man aged 50-59 years in good health. The sequenced sample was blood. This CDR3 reads CASSSTPGVEQFF. CDR3 DNA sequence: TGTGCCAGCAGTTCCACCCCGGGTGTTGAGCAGTTCTTC.